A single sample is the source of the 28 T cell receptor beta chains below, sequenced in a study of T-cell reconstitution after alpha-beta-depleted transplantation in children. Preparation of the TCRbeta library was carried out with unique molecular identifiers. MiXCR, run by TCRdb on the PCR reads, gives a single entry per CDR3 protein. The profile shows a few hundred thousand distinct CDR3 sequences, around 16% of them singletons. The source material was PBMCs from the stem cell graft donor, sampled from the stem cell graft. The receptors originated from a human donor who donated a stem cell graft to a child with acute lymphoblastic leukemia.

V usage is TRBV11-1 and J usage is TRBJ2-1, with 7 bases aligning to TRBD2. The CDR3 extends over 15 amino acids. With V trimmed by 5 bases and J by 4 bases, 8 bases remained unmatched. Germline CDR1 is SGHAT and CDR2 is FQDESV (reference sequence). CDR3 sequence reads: CASSRGAGRYNEQFF. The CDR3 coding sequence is TGTGCCAGCAGCCGTGGAGCGGGACGGTACAATGAGCAGTTCTTC.

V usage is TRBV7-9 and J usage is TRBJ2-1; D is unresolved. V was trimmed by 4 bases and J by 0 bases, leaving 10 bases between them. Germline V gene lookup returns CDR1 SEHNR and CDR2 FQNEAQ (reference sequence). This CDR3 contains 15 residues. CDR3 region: CASSSDQSSYNEQFF. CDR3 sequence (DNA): TGTGCCAGCAGCTCCGATCAGAGCTCCTACAATGAGCAGTTCTTC.

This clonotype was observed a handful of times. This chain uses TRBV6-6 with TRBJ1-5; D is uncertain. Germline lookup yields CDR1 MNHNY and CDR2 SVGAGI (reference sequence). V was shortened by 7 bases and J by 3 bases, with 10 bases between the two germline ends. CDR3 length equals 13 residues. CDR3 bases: TGTGCCAGCAATCAGGCGTTCAATCAGCCCCAGCATTTT. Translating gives CASNQAFNQPQHF.

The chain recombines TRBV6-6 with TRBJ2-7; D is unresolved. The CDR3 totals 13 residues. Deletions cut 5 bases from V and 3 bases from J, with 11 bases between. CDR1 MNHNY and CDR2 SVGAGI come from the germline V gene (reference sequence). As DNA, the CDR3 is TGTGCCAGCAGTAATAAGGGTAGCTACGAGCAGTACTTC. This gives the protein CASSNKGSYEQYF.

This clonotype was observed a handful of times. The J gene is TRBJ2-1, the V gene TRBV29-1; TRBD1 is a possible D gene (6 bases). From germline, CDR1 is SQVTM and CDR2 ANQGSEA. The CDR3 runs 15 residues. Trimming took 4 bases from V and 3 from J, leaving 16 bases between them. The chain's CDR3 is CSVVPDRPNYNEQFF. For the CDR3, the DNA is TGCAGCGTTGTCCCTGACAGGCCTAACTACAATGAGCAGTTCTTC.

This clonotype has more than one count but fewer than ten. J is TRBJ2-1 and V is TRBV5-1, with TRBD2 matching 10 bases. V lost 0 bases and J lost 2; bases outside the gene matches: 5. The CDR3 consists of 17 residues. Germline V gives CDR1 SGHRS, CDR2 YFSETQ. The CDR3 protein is CASSLAGLAGAYNEQFF. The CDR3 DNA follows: TGCGCCAGCAGCTTGGCCGGGCTAGCGGGAGCCTACAATGAGCAGTTCTTC.

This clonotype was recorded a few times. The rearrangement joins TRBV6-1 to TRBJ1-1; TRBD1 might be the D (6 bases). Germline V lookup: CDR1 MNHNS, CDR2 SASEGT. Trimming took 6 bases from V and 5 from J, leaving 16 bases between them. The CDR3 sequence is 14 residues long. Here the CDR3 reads CASSIQGPRTEAFF. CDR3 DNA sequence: TGTGCCAGCAGCATCCAGGGGCCGCGGACTGAAGCTTTCTTT.

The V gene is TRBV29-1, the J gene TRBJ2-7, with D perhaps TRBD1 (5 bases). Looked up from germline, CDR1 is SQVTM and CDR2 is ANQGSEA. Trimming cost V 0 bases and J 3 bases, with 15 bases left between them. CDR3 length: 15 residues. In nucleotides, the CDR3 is TGCAGCGTTGAAGAGGGGCCACAGAGAGGCTACGAGCAGTACTTC. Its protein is CSVEEGPQRGYEQYF.

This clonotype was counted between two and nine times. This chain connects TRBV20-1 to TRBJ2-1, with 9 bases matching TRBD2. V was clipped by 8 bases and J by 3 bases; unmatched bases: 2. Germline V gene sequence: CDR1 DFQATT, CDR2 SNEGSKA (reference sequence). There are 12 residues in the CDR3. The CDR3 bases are TGCAGTCAGACTAGCGGCTACAATGAGCAGTTCTTC. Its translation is CSQTSGYNEQFF.

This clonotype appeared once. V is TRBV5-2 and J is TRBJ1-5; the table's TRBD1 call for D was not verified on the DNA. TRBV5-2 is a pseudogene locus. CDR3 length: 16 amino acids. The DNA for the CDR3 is TGTGCCATGGGCCCGGGGATCTCAGGGGCTTCGAAGCCCCAGCATTTT. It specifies CAMGPGISGASKPQHF.

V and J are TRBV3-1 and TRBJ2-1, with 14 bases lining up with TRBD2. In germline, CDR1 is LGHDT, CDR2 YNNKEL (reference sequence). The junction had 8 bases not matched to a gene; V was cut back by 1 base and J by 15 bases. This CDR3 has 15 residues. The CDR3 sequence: CASSQAGLAGAISFF. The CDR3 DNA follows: TGTGCCAGCAGCCAAGCGGGACTAGCGGGAGCGATTTCGTTCTTC.

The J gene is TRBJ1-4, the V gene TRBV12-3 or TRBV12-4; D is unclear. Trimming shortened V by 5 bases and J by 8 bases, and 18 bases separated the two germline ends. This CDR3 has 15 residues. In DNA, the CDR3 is TGTGCCAGCAGTCCCCTGTGGGGAGGAGAGGAAAAACTGTTTTTT. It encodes CASSPLWGGEEKLFF.

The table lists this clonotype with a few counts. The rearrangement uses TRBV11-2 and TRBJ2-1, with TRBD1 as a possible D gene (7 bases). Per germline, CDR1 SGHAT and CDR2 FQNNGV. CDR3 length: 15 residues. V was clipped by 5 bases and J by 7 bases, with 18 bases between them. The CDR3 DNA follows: TGTGCCAGCAGCCCCCTAACAGGGGCGGGGAATGAGCAGTTCTTC. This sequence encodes CASSPLTGAGNEQFF.

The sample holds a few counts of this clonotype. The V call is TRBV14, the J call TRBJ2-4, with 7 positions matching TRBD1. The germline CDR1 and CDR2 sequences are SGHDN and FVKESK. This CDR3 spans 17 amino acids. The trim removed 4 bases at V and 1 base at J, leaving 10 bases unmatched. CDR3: CASSRYRGEGAKNIQYF. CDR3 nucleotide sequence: TGTGCCAGCAGCCGCTACAGGGGAGAGGGGGCCAAAAACATTCAGTACTTC. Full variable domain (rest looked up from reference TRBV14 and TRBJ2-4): EAGVTQFPSHSVIEKGQTVTLRCDPISGHDNLYWYRRVMGKEIKFLLHFVKESKQDESGMPNNRFLAERTGGTYSTLKVQPAELEDSGVYFCASSRYRGEGAKNIQYFGAGTRLSVL.

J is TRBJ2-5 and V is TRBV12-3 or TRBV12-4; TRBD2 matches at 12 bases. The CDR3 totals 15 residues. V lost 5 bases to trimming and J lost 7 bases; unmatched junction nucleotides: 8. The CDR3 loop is CASSTGLAGPGTQYF. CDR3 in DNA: TGTGCCAGCAGTACGGGACTAGCGGGCCCCGGGACCCAGTACTTC.

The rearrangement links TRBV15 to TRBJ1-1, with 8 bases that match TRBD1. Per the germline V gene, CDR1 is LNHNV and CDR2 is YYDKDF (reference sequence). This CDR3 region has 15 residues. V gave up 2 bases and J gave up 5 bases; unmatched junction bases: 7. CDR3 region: CATSRPDRGFTEAFF. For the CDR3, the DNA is TGTGCCACCAGCAGACCAGACAGGGGTTTTACTGAAGCTTTCTTT.

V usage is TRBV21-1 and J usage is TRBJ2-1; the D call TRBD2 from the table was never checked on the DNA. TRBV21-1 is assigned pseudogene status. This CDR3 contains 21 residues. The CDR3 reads CASSKPPHIGKREGSYNEQFF. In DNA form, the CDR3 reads TGTGCCAGCAGCAAACCCCCCCATATAGGGAAGCGGGAGGGCTCCTACAATGAGCAGTTCTTC.

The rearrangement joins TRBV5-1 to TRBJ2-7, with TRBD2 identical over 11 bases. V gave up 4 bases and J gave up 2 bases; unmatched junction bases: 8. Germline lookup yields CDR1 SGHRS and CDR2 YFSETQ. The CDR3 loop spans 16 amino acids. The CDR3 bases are TGCGCCAGCAGCATCGGGACTAGCGGACTTACCTACGAGCAGTACTTC. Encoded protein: CASSIGTSGLTYEQYF.

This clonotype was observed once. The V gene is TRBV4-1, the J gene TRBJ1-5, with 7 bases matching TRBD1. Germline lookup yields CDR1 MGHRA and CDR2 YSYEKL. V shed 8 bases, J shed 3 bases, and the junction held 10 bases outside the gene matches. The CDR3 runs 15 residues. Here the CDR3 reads CASAVRDSHNQPQHF. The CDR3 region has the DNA TGCGCCAGCGCTGTCCGGGACAGTCACAATCAGCCCCAGCATTTT.

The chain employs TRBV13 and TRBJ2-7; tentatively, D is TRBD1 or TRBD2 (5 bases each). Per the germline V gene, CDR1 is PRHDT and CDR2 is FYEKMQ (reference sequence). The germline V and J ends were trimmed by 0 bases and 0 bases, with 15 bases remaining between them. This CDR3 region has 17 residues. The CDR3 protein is CASSLGRDGLSSYEQYF. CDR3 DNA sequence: TGTGCCAGCAGCTTAGGCCGGGACGGTCTAAGCTCCTACGAGCAGTACTTC.

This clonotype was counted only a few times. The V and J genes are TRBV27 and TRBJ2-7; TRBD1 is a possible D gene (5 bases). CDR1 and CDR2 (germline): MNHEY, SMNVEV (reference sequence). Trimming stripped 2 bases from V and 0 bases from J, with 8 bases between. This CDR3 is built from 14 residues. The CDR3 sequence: CASSLTGFSYEQYF. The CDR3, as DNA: TGTGCCAGCAGTTTAACAGGTTTCTCCTACGAGCAGTACTTC.

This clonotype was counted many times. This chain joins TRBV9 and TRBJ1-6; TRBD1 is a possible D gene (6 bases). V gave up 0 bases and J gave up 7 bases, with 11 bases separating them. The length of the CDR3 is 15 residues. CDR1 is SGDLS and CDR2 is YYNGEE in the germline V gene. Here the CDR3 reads CASSVGPDSNSPLHF. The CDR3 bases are TGTGCCAGCAGCGTAGGCCCGGACAGCAATTCACCCCTCCACTTT.

As DNA, the CDR3 is TGTGCCAGCAGTTACGGACCTACACTCTCTGGAAACACCATATATTTT. Protein product: CASSYGPTLSGNTIYF. The rearrangement joins TRBV6-5 to TRBJ1-3; the D is unclear. V gave up 2 bases and J gave up 0 bases, with 11 bases separating them. This CDR3 is 16 amino acids long. Per the germline V gene, CDR1 is MNHEY and CDR2 is SVGAGI.

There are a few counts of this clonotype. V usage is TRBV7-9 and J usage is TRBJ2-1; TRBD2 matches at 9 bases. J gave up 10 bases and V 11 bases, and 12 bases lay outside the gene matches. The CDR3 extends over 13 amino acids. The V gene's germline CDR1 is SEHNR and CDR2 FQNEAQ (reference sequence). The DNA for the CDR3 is TGTGCCCCCGGGGCGGGAGGGCCGCTGGAGCAGTTCTTC. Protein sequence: CAPGAGGPLEQFF.

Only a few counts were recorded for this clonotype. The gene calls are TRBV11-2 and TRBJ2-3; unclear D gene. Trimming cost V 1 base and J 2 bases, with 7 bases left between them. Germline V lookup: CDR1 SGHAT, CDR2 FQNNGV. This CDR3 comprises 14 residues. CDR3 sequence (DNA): TGTGCCAGCAGCTTAGGGGCCAACACAGATACGCAGTATTTT. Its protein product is CASSLGANTDTQYF.

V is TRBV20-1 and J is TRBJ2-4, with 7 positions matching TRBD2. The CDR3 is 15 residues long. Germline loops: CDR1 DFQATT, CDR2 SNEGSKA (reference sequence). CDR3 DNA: TGCAGGGGGGAGGGGCGGGACCCCCCGCGGGACATTCAGTACTTC. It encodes CRGEGRDPPRDIQYF.

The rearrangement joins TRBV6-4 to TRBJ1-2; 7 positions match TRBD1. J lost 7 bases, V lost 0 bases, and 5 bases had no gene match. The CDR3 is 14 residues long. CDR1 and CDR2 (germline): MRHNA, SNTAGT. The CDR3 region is CASSDSTGERGYTF. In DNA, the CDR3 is TGTGCCAGCAGTGACTCCACAGGGGAGCGTGGCTACACCTTC.

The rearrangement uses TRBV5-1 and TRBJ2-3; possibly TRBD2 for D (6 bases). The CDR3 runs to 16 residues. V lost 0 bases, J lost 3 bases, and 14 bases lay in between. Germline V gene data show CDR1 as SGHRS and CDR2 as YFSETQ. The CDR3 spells CASSLDYPEGTDTQYF. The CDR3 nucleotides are TGCGCCAGCAGCTTGGACTACCCGGAGGGGACAGATACGCAGTATTTT. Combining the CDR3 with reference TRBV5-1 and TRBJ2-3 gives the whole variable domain KAGVTQTPRYLIKTRGQQVTLSCSPISGHRSVSWYQQTPGQGLQFLFEYFSETQRNKGNFPGRFSGRQFSNSRSEMNVSTLELGDSALYLCASSLDYPEGTDTQYFGPGTRLTVL.